The clone carrying this T cell receptor beta chain has only one observation. V was trimmed by 5 bases and J by 6 bases, leaving 11 bases between them. This CDR3 contains 14 residues. The germline CDR1 and CDR2 sequences are PRHDT and FYEKMQ (reference sequence). The PCR contained 60 Vbeta and 13 Jbeta primers. Clones were sequenced by immunoSEQ multiplex PCR, and TCRdb holds only the in-frame ones, with some missing. Among about 76,000 clones, roughly 70% were seen once, and the ten largest hold roughly 5.2%. These data come from a study of cytomegalovirus exposure and HLA in healthy donors. This chain uses TRBV13 with TRBJ1-6; tentative D call: TRBD1 (6 bases). The source material was PBMCs. This clonotype was obtained from a man aged 60 to 69 in good health and CMV-seropositive. CDR3 sequence: CASSEQGPNSPLHF. In nucleotides, the CDR3 is TGTGCCAGCAGCGAACAGGGCCCTAATTCACCCCTCCACTTT.